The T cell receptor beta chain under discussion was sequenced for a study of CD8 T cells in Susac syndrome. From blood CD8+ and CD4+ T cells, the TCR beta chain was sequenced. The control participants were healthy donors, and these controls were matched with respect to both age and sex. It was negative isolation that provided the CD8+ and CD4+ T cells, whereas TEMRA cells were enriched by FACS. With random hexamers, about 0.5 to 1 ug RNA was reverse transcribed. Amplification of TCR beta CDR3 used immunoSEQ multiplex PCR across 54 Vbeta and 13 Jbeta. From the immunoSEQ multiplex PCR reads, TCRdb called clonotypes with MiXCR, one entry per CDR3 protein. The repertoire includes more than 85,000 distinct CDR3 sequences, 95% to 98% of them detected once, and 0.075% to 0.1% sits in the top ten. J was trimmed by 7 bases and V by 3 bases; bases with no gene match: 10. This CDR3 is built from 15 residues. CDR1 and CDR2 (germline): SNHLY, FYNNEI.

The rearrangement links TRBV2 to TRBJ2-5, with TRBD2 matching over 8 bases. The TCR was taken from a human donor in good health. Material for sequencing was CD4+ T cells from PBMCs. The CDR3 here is CASSEGSGRSGTQYF. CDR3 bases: TGTGCCAGCAGTGAGGGGAGCGGGAGATCGGGGACCCAGTACTTC.